This T cell receptor (beta chain) was sequenced for a study of CD8+CD57+ T cells in acquired aplastic anemia (dated by TCRdb to between 2018 and 2020). Study-wide context: Extracted DNA from sorted CD4+ and CD8+ cells averaged around 3.3 ug, ranging from roughly 0.17 to 30 ug. CD8+CD57+ expansion was defined as a frequency above the mean frequency observed in healthy subjects. The study at large found these results: Although roughly 30 CD8+ CDR3 sequences were shared by patients and controls, these sequences appeared highly expressed in patients and within the immunodominant clones of patients. Patients and healthy controls showed no significant difference in CD8+ Simpson's diversity (P=0.060).

Patients chosen for sequencing had shown expansion of CD8+CD57+ cells by flow cytometry. Severe acquired aplastic anemia was diagnosed in all patients according to International Study of Aplastic Anemia and Agranulocytosis and Camitta criteria. At the time blood was sampled, none of the patients had received any therapy. TCR repertoires of sorted CD4+ and CD8+ blood T cells from severe aplastic anemia patients and healthy subjects were deep-sequenced in the study. Patients were enrolled under clinicaltrials.gov protocols 00001620, 01623167, 00001397, 00071045, 00081523 and 00961064 in the USA. Ficoll-Paque density gradient centrifugation was used to isolate peripheral blood mononuclear cells. Before DNA extraction, CD4+ and CD8+ T cells were sorted by FACS or by magnetic beads. With regard to this clonotype: What this receptor recognizes is not known. No base qualities exist here, and no much larger clone lies one base off it.

The CDR3 measures 14 amino acids from cysteine to phenylalanine. The retained sequence is limited to the CDR3, 42 bases, with the frame set at the first base. The germline V gene (reference sequence) provides CDR1 SEHNR and CDR2 FQNEAQ. The trim is 4 bases for V and 9 bases for J, with a gap of 16 bases between the germline ends. Genomic DNA served as template for TCR beta VDJ combination and CDR3 sequence profiling. An Illumina HiSeq 2000 was used for TCR repertoire sequencing. The original methods were these. TRBV/TRBJ rearrangement plots, CDR3 size and DJ length profiles, and Simpson's diversity index were used to evaluate the repertoires. Whichever DNA sequence was most abundant in the deep sequencing data was defined as the immunodominant clone. CDR3 amino acid sequences were screened for sharing across subjects and were compared with published repertoires and the VDJdb database. Using fastp at Q25 and MiXCR, TCRdb reprocessed the public reads and kept productive beta chains. Identical CDR3 protein sequences are pooled into one entry, listed with their most common genes and DNA. TCRdb, not the original authors, processed these V and J calls. Across this sample there are 180,000 or so distinct CDR3 sequences, with less than 65% seen only once. Together, the top ten hold about 42% of the sample.

Sequenced material: sorted CD4+, CD8+, or CD8+CD57+ T cells (not recorded which) from PBMCs. The TCR was taken from a human donor with aplastic anemia. The chain couples TRBV7-9 to TRBJ1-3; the D gene is perhaps TRBD1, on 6 matching bases. The DNA is TGTGCCAGCAGCTCGGAGACAGGCTTAAGCACCATATATTTT. Translated, it reads CASSSETGLSTIYF.